A selection of T cell receptor beta chains follows, all from one sample in a study of cytomegalovirus exposure and HLA in healthy donors. Produced via immunoSEQ multiplex PCR; TCRdb's table is partial and in-frame only. The sample totals some 130,000 clones. Sequencing was done on a sample of PBMCs. The receptors shown here come from a woman aged 35 to 49 in good health and CMV-seropositive. Both conserved end residues are part of each CDR3. Fields, in order: CDR3 length, D gene, V gene, J gene, CDR3 protein, CDR3 DNA. The D gene is left open where the match is weak.

len: 13
d_gene: TRBD1
v_gene: TRBV6-5
j_gene: TRBJ1-2
CDR3aa: CASSYDRGGGYTF
CDR3nt: TGTGCCAGCAGTTACGACAGGGGGGGCGGCTACACCTTC

len: 13
d_gene: TRBD2
v_gene: TRBV5-4
j_gene: TRBJ2-7
CDR3aa: CASSPISGGEQYF
CDR3nt: TGTGCCAGCAGCCCGATTTCGGGGGGCGAGCAGTACTTC

len: 16
d_gene: NA
v_gene: TRBV7-2
j_gene: TRBJ2-3
CDR3aa: CASRLSGGGLTDTQYF
CDR3nt: TGTGCCAGCCGCTTGTCGGGCGGAGGCCTCACAGATACGCAGTATTTT

len: 15
d_gene: TRBD1
v_gene: TRBV7-9
j_gene: TRBJ1-1
CDR3aa: CASSRGQGSDTEAFF
CDR3nt: TGTGCCAGCAGCCGTGGACAGGGGTCGGACACTGAAGCTTTCTTT

len: 17
d_gene: TRBD2
v_gene: TRBV4-3
j_gene: TRBJ2-3
CDR3aa: CASSQDLGLAGEDTQYF
CDR3nt: TGCGCCAGCAGCCAAGATCTTGGACTAGCGGGAGAGGATACGCAGTATTTT

len: 14
d_gene: NA
v_gene: TRBV29-1
j_gene: TRBJ2-2
CDR3aa: CSATDRINTGELFF
CDR3nt: TGCAGCGCCACGGACAGAATAAACACCGGGGAGCTGTTTTTT

len: 15
d_gene: NA
v_gene: TRBV10-3
j_gene: TRBJ2-2
CDR3aa: CAISEAHRDTGELFF
CDR3nt: TGTGCCATCAGTGAAGCGCACCGGGACACCGGGGAGCTGTTTTTT

len: 16
d_gene: NA
v_gene: TRBV4-2
j_gene: TRBJ1-1
CDR3aa: CASSQVSSEYGTEAFF
CDR3nt: TGTGCCAGCAGCCAAGTATCTTCGGAGTATGGCACTGAAGCTTTCTTT

len: 15
d_gene: TRBD1
v_gene: TRBV10-3
j_gene: TRBJ2-7
CDR3aa: CAIRSGTGASGEQYF
CDR3nt: TGTGCCATCAGGTCCGGGACAGGGGCCTCCGGCGAGCAGTACTTC

len: 14
d_gene: NA
v_gene: TRBV7-3
j_gene: TRBJ2-5
CDR3aa: CASSFTGGRKTQYF
CDR3nt: TGTGCCAGCAGCTTTACGGGTGGCCGGAAGACCCAGTACTTC

len: 12
d_gene: NA
v_gene: TRBV2
j_gene: TRBJ2-3
CDR3aa: CAGSDGSDTQYF
CDR3nt: TGTGCAGGCAGCGACGGGTCTGATACGCAGTATTTT

len: 13
d_gene: NA
v_gene: TRBV5-6
j_gene: TRBJ1-2
CDR3aa: CASSLPVGYGYTF
CDR3nt: TGTGCCAGCAGCTTGCCGGTCGGCTATGGCTACACCTTC

len: 15
d_gene: TRBD2
v_gene: TRBV27
j_gene: TRBJ2-5
CDR3aa: CASRSLLAGQETQYF
CDR3nt: TGTGCCAGCAGATCCTTACTAGCGGGGCAAGAGACCCAGTACTTC

len: 14
d_gene: TRBD1
v_gene: TRBV5-1
j_gene: TRBJ1-4
CDR3aa: CASSAGGLGEKLFF
CDR3nt: TGCGCCAGCAGCGCAGGGGGCTTGGGTGAAAAACTGTTTTTT

len: 14
d_gene: TRBD2
v_gene: TRBV19
j_gene: TRBJ2-2
CDR3aa: CASSTGTKGGELFF
CDR3nt: TGTGCCAGTAGCACCGGGACTAAAGGCGGGGAGCTGTTTTTT